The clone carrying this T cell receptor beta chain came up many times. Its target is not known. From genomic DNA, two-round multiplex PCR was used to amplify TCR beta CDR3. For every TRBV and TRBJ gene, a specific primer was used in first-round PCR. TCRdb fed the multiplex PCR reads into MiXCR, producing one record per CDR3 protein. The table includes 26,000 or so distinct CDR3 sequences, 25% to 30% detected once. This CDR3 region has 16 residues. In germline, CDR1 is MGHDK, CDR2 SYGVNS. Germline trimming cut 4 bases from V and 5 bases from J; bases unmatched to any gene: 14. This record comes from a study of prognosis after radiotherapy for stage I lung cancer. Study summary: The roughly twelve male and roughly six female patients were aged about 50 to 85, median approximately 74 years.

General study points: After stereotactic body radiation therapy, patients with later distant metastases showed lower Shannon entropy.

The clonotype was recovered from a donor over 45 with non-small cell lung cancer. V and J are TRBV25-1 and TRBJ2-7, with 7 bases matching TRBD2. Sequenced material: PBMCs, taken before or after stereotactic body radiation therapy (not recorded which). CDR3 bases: TGTGCCAGCAGTGTGCCCCGCCAGAGCGGGAAGGACGAGCAGTACTTC. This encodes CASSVPRQSGKDEQYF.